Each of the 25 T cell receptor beta chains below was sequenced from the same sample in a study of CD8+ T cells in alopecia areata. Sample treatment: oral pan-JAK inhibitor, 5-10 mg twice daily. Following RNA extraction, reverse transcription yielded cDNA that acted as the sequencing template. Produced via immunoSEQ multiplex PCR; TCRdb's table is partial and in-frame only. The table records 170,000 or so clones, 55% to 75% of them present only once. Sequenced material: CD4+ T cells sorted from blood, taken at week 4, from a patient treated with tofacitinib. All receptors derive from a human donor with alopecia areata.

This chain uses TRBV25-1 with TRBJ1-1; 7 nucleotides align to TRBD1. Germline loops: CDR1 MGHDK, CDR2 SYGVNS. The CDR3 runs to 18 residues. J was trimmed by 5 bases and V by 5 bases; bases with no gene match: 20. CDR3 sequence (DNA): TGTGCCAGCAGTAGGGTTTTCACAGGGGTGGCTGAGGATACTGAAGCTTTCTTT. Amino acid sequence: CASSRVFTGVAEDTEAFF.

The sample holds a few counts of this clone. The genes are TRBV30 and TRBJ1-6; 7 bases fit TRBD1. The CDR3 has 15 amino acids. Unmatched junction bases numbered 5, after V lost 4 bases and J lost 2 bases. The germline CDR1 and CDR2 sequences are GTSNPN and SVGIG (reference sequence). The CDR3 region has the DNA TGTGCCTGGACAAAGGGGGCCGCCTATAATTCACCCCTCCACTTT. The encoded protein is CAWTKGAAYNSPLHF.

The rearrangement uses TRBV29-1 and TRBJ1-1; no definite D call. The V gene's germline CDR1 is SQVTM and CDR2 ANQGSEA. V was clipped by 4 bases and J by 4 bases, with 7 bases between them. This CDR3 contains 11 residues. CDR3 protein: CSVGTVTEAFF. CDR3 bases: TGCAGCGTTGGTACGGTCACTGAAGCTTTCTTT.

This clone was counted many times. The V gene is TRBV6-1, the J gene TRBJ2-1, with 11 bases lining up with TRBD2. This CDR3 contains 16 residues. The ends lost 2 bases at V and 6 bases at J; junction bases unmatched: 6. The germline V gene encodes CDR1 MNHNS and CDR2 SASEGT. In DNA form, the CDR3 reads TGTGCCAGCAGTGAACTCGGTCTAGCGGGGGGCAATGAGCAGTTCTTC. It codes for CASSELGLAGGNEQFF.

This clone has a single count. V usage is TRBV29-1 and J usage is TRBJ2-5; 8 positions match TRBD1. The CDR3 extends over 11 amino acids. CDR1 SQVTM and CDR2 ANQGSEA come from the germline V gene. With 7 bases clipped from V and 7 bases from J, the junction kept 5 bases outside the gene matches. CDR3 amino acids: CSGGQGGTQYF. CDR3 nucleotide sequence: TGCAGCGGAGGACAGGGAGGGACCCAGTACTTC.

The V gene is TRBV9, the J gene TRBJ2-5; 9 bases agree with TRBD2. V gave up 4 bases and J gave up 1 base; unmatched junction bases: 8. The CDR3 loop spans 16 amino acids. Per the germline V gene, CDR1 is SGDLS and CDR2 is YYNGEE. CDR3 sequence reads: CASSPRSSGGQETQYF. The CDR3, as DNA: TGTGCCAGCAGCCCGCGGAGTAGCGGGGGCCAAGAGACCCAGTACTTC.

This rearrangement joins TRBV30 to TRBJ2-7; D might be TRBD2 (5 bases). This CDR3 has 12 amino acids. CDR1 is GTSNPN, CDR2 SVGIG, per germline (reference sequence). V shed 0 bases and J shed 5 bases, with 8 bases lying between them. CDR3 region: CAWSVARDEQYF. The DNA for the CDR3 is TGTGCCTGGAGTGTAGCGAGGGACGAGCAGTACTTC.

The chain uses TRBV30 and TRBJ1-5; no clear D. This CDR3 region has 15 residues. Germline V gene data show CDR1 as GTSNPN and CDR2 as SVGIG (reference sequence). Trimming cost V 0 bases and J 0 bases, with 9 bases left between them. This chain's CDR3 is CAWSVGHNSNQPQHF. CDR3 sequence (DNA): TGTGCCTGGAGTGTAGGGCACAATAGCAATCAGCCCCAGCATTTT.

V gene TRBV6-5 combines with J gene TRBJ2-4; possible D gene TRBD1, 5 bases. The CDR3 runs 15 residues. V gave up 2 bases and J gave up 4 bases, with 12 bases separating them. The germline CDR1 and CDR2 sequences are MNHEY and SVGAGI. CDR3 amino acids: CASSYPEQGKNIQYF. CDR3 sequence (DNA): TGTGCCAGCAGTTACCCGGAGCAGGGAAAAAACATTCAGTACTTC.

The V call is TRBV15, the J call TRBJ2-2; no definite D call. Deletions cut 0 bases from V and 7 bases from J, with 15 bases between. The CDR3 is made up of 16 amino acids. Germline V lookup: CDR1 LNHNV, CDR2 YYDKDF (reference sequence). This chain's CDR3 is CATSRDMADLGGELFF. CDR3 coding DNA: TGTGCCACCAGCAGAGATATGGCGGATTTAGGCGGGGAGCTGTTTTTT.

The V and J genes are TRBV4-1 and TRBJ2-1, with 11 nucleotides matching TRBD1. The CDR3 runs 20 residues. From germline, CDR1 is MGHRA and CDR2 YSYEKL. J gave up 0 bases and V 0 bases, and 10 bases lay outside the gene matches. CDR3 DNA: TGCGCCAGCAGCCAAGATTCGCGGACAGGGGGCATCGGCTCCTACAATGAGCAGTTCTTC. Encoded protein: CASSQDSRTGGIGSYNEQFF.

This chain uses TRBV4-1 with TRBJ1-1; unclear D gene. V was clipped by 1 base and J by 0 bases, with 6 bases between them. The CDR3 runs to 14 residues. Germline V gene lookup returns CDR1 MGHRA and CDR2 YSYEKL. The CDR3 DNA sequence: TGCGCCAGCAGCCAAGTACAGCTGAACACTGAAGCTTTCTTT. It yields the protein CASSQVQLNTEAFF.

This clone was seen a handful of times. The chain is built from TRBV30 and TRBJ1-6, with TRBD1 as a possible D gene (5 bases). This CDR3 region has 14 residues. Germline loops: CDR1 GTSNPN, CDR2 SVGIG (reference sequence). V lost 5 bases and J lost 10, with 18 bases in between. This CDR3 is CAWETTPGGSPLHF. For the CDR3, the DNA is TGTGCCTGGGAAACAACGCCCGGGGGGTCACCCCTCCACTTT.

Only a few counts were recorded for this clone. This chain links TRBV15 with TRBJ2-5; 9 nucleotides line up with TRBD2. This CDR3 contains 16 residues. J was trimmed by 5 bases and V by 3 bases; bases with no gene match: 10. CDR1 and CDR2 (germline): LNHNV, YYDKDF (reference sequence). CDR3 residues: CATSRRLAVLGETQYF. The CDR3 bases are TGTGCCACCAGCAGGCGACTAGCGGTTCTCGGGGAGACCCAGTACTTC.

The rearrangement joins TRBV5-1 to TRBJ2-5; 7 positions agree with TRBD2. Trimming removed 5 bases from V and 2 bases from J; junction bases left unmatched: 9. The CDR3 consists of 15 residues. Looked up from germline, CDR1 is SGHRS and CDR2 is YFSETQ. CDR3 nucleotide sequence: TGCGCCAGCAGTGTCTGGCTAGCGGCGCAAGAGACCCAGTACTTC. This encodes CASSVWLAAQETQYF.

This clone was seen more than once but under ten times. This chain connects TRBV7-6 to TRBJ2-1, with D perhaps TRBD2 (5 bases). The V end lost 2 bases, the J end lost 4 bases, and 12 bases lay between the germline ends. The CDR3 sequence is 15 residues long. Germline V gives CDR1 SGHVS, CDR2 FNYEAQ. This CDR3 is CASSLSGFGYNEQFF. CDR3 DNA: TGTGCCAGCAGCTTATCGGGATTTGGTTACAATGAGCAGTTCTTC.

The chain is built from TRBV29-1 and TRBJ2-5; D uncertain. Germline CDR1 is SQVTM and CDR2 is ANQGSEA. V was cut by 5 bases and J by 5 bases, with 12 bases left in between. CDR3 length equals 12 residues. This CDR3 reads CSVKMGAETQYF. The CDR3 coding sequence is TGCAGCGTTAAAATGGGCGCGGAGACCCAGTACTTC.

This clone was observed a handful of times. The chain recombines TRBV19 with TRBJ2-7; no reliable D call. The CDR3 length is 13 residues. Looked up from germline, CDR1 is LNHDA and CDR2 is SQIVND (reference sequence). V gave up 5 bases and J gave up 3 bases, with 11 bases separating them. This CDR3 is CASSPNSGYEQYF. The CDR3, as DNA: TGTGCCAGTAGTCCCAATTCAGGCTACGAGCAGTACTTC.

This clone was observed once. The genes are TRBV25-1 and TRBJ1-2; possibly TRBD1 for D (5 bases). The ends were cut back, 8 bases at V and 6 bases at J, with 16 bases in the middle. Germline CDR1 and CDR2: MGHDK and SYGVNS. This CDR3 contains 13 residues. The CDR3 region is CASSLGEAHGYTF. In DNA form, the CDR3 reads TGTGCCAGCTCTTTGGGGGAAGCTCATGGCTACACCTTC.

This chain links TRBV10-2 with TRBJ2-5; no firm D call. The CDR3 contains 12 residues. The ends were cut back, 6 bases at V and 1 base at J, with 6 bases in the middle. Looked up from germline, CDR1 is WSHSY and CDR2 is SAAADI. CDR3 sequence (DNA): TGCGCCAGCAGAAACCGCCAAGAGACCCAGTACTTC. This sequence encodes CASRNRQETQYF.

The chain is built from TRBV30 and TRBJ2-1; D possibly corresponds to TRBD2 (7 bases). V was trimmed by 2 bases and J by 14 bases, leaving 16 bases between them. This CDR3 spans 12 amino acids. From germline, CDR1 is GTSNPN and CDR2 SVGIG (reference sequence). CDR3 in amino acids: CAWSTPGGREFF. The CDR3 nucleotides are TGTGCCTGGAGTACCCCGGGGGGCCGCGAGTTCTTC.

The chain couples TRBV4-1 to TRBJ2-7, with D tentatively TRBD1 or TRBD2 (5 bases each). Germline CDR1 MGHRA, CDR2 YSYEKL. The CDR3 covers 14 residues. The V end lost 4 bases, the J end lost 7 bases, and 17 bases lay between the germline ends. The CDR3: CASSPRGDRREQYF. CDR3 in DNA: TGCGCCAGCAGCCCCCGAGGGGATCGGAGAGAGCAGTACTTC.

The chain employs TRBV30 and TRBJ1-2; D perhaps matches TRBD1 (6 bases). Germline assignment: CDR1 GTSNPN and CDR2 SVGIG (reference sequence). V lost 7 bases and J 0 bases, leaving 18 bases between the germline ends. This CDR3 has 15 amino acids. CDR3 sequence (DNA): TGTGCCTTCTTCCCGCCGGACAGATCTAACTATGGCTACACCTTC. Protein sequence: CAFFPPDRSNYGYTF.

The chain links TRBV30 to TRBJ2-3; possibly TRBD1 for D (6 bases). Trimming shortened V by 2 bases and J by 2 bases, and 11 bases separated the two germline ends. This CDR3 region has 14 residues. From germline, CDR1 is GTSNPN and CDR2 SVGIG (reference sequence). CDR3 DNA sequence: TGTGCCTGGAGTCGACAGGTTTCCACAGATACGCAGTATTTT. Translation: CAWSRQVSTDTQYF.

This clone appeared a few times. This chain links TRBV9 with TRBJ2-1; TRBD1 matches 7 bases. CDR3 length equals 13 residues. Looked up from germline, CDR1 is SGDLS and CDR2 is YYNGEE. The V segment lost 0 bases and the J segment 9 bases; nucleotides outside the gene matches: 3. CDR3 residues: CASSVASGGEQFF. As DNA, the CDR3 is TGTGCCAGCAGCGTAGCATCAGGGGGTGAGCAGTTCTTC. Based on the CDR3 plus reference TRBV9 and TRBJ2-1, the full variable domain is DSGVTQTPKHLITATGQRVTLRCSPRSGDLSVYWYQQSLDQGLQFLIQYYNGEERAKGNILERFSAQQFPDLHSELNLSSLELGDSALYFCASSVASGGEQFFGPGTRLTVL.